The sequence of this T cell receptor (beta chain) was determined in a study of T cells in Graves' hyperthyroidism and ophthalmopathy (dated by TCRdb to the late 2010s). Notes on the research overall: Peripheral blood samples were taken at initial diagnosis, before any treatment was given. The study also compared thyroid tissue and blood T-cell repertoires from five or six Graves' hyperthyroidism patients. To identify TCR V-J signatures that set the groups apart, the researchers used a discovery cohort of roughly 100 patients, made up of fewer than 50 with Graves' ophthalmopathy and some 60 with stable Graves' hyperthyroidism. The 90 or so discovery patients were randomly split 7:3 into training and test sets. Once sampling was done, hyperthyroidism patients were given methimazole at a starting dose of 30 mg daily, whereas ophthalmopathy patients were given high-dose intravenous methylprednisolone. Prospective prediction of ophthalmopathy was tested in an independent validation cohort of approximately 19 hyperthyroidism patients and some 17 patients who later progressed to ophthalmopathy. According to the paper, TCR Vbeta CDR3 sequencing was carried out on over 130 peripheral blood samples, which came from 40 to 45 ophthalmopathy, fewer than 80 hyperthyroidism and roughly 17 progressor patients.

TCR beta CDR3 regions were amplified from RNA transcripts. The first round of RT-PCR for the TCR CDR3 was performed with the HTBI primer set and the Qiagen OneStep RT-PCR kit. A second multiplex PCR round built the libraries, followed by size selection and purification. Sequencing of the libraries was done on an Illumina HiSeq2000 using paired-end 100 bp reads. The original methods were these. Raw data were processed with SOAPnuke, discarding reads with adapters, uncalled bases, mean Phred below 15, or no exact constant-primer or identifier match. COPE v1.2.5 was used to merge the high-quality paired reads, and each unique nucleotide sequence was defined as a clonotype. Clonotypes were aligned to IMGT TRBV, TRBD and TRBJ reference segments using MiTCR v1.1. Only V-J combinations with frequency above 0.0001, covering about 99% of repertoires, were analysed. A TCS score was defined as the ratio between F50 (clonal expansion) and ExV (chaos), using BLOSUM62-based TCRdist between CDR3 peptides within each V-J. Welch's t-statistics and random forest reduced some 510 V-J features to some 14, which were used in a naive Bayes classifier (R e1071). TCRdb ran its own pipeline on the public reads, namely fastp trimming at Q25 and MiXCR clone calling, and kept in-frame beta chains. CDR3 protein sequences are deduplicated, and each keeps its most common genes and DNA. Clone size and V and J calls follow TCRdb, not the original study. Present in this sample are some 340,000 distinct CDR3 sequences, about an eighth of which were seen just once. Clones ranked in the top ten supply approximately 35% of the sample.

This clonotype was counted ten times or more. What this receptor recognizes is not known. Within one base of it there is no much larger clone, and no base qualities were kept. Broader findings and caveats from the paper: No statistical method was used to set the sample size in advance, and investigators knew the group allocation. Most expanded thyroid clonotypes (frequency above 0.001) were also detected in blood, suggesting blood repertoires may reflect thyroid immune responses. Ophthalmopathy was separated from stable hyperthyroidism by a 13 V-J signature model, with around 90% sensitivity and about 81% specificity obtained in cross-validation and 80%/75% obtained in testing. In validation, the model predicted progression to ophthalmopathy a median of roughly six months before onset, with roughly 71% sensitivity and just under 75% specificity.

In the ophthalmopathy patients, disease was moderately to severely active, with a Clinical Activity Score of 3 or more, a NOSPECS grade of 4 or more, and a duration of less than 3 months. Exclusion was applied to patients with uncontrolled infections, other autoimmune diseases, pregnancy or lactation. Diagnoses were based on clinical symptoms, serum thyroxine and TRAb, thyroid ultrasound and orbital computed tomography. PBMCs were isolated from 8 to 10 ml of fresh peripheral blood by Ficoll-Paque density gradient centrifugation. Trizol reagent was used to extract total RNA, and RNA quality was then checked on an Agilent 2100 Bioanalyzer. After removal of 8 bases from V and 3 bases from J, the junction retains 12 bases not matched to a gene. From the cysteine up to the phenylalanine, the CDR3 has a length of 15 residues. Only the CDR3 portion is preserved as DNA: 45 bases, with reading frame beginning at the first base. CDR1 and CDR2 are drawn from the germline V gene: ENHRY, SYGVKD.

The V and J segments used are TRBV10-3 and TRBJ2-7; a stretch of 8 junction bases matches TRBD2. The sequencing input was blood. The origin of this receptor is a woman between 40 and 55 years old with Graves' ophthalmopathy. CDR3 protein: CAIGRLTSGGYEQYF. In nucleotides, the sequence is TGTGCCATCGGGCGTTTAACTAGCGGAGGCTACGAGCAGTACTTC.